These T cell receptor beta chains were read from a single sample in a study of blood T cell repertoires in COVID-19. Produced via immunoSEQ multiplex PCR; TCRdb's table is partial and in-frame only. Here the sample spans 150,000 to 200,000 clones, more than 75% being singletons. Input material: PBMCs or T cells enriched from blood (not recorded which). All receptors come from a woman aged 45-59 years who had recovered from COVID-19. CDR3s include the opening cysteine and the closing phenylalanine or tryptophan. A D gene is named only where the DNA matches it firmly. Rows give clone size only sometimes, using once, few, many, or a class for an expanded clone.

D	size	J	V	CDR3	DNA
.	.	TRBJ1-6	TRBV27	CASSPGRVNSPLHF	TGTGCCAGCAGCCCCGGGCGGGTAAATTCACCCCTCCACTTT
TRBD1	.	TRBJ1-6	TRBV24-1	CATSDSGTGSF	TGTGCCACCAGTGATTCCGGGACAGGCTCATTT
TRBD1	.	TRBJ1-5	TRBV5-1	CASSSRDRGSNQPQHF	TGCGCCAGCAGCTCCCGGGACAGGGGCAGCAATCAGCCCCAGCATTTT
.	.	TRBJ2-1	TRBV5-1	CASSLGGLRNEQFF	TGCGCCAGCAGCTTGGGGGGACTGCGCAATGAGCAGTTCTTC
.	.	TRBJ1-6	TRBV21-1	CASSRDPCASSKDERRRYNSPLHF	.
.	.	TRBJ2-7	TRBV7-2	CASSLVWRDEQYF	TGTGCCAGCAGCTTAGTGTGGAGGGACGAGCAGTACTTC
.	.	TRBJ1-6	TRBV3-1/TRBV3-2	CASQSGKNSLNNSPLHF	TGTGCCAGCCAGTCCGGTAAGAACAGCCTTAATAATTCACCCCTCCACTTT
.	.	TRBJ1-3	TRBV9	CASSPEVVGNTIYF	TGTGCCAGCAGCCCAGAAGTCGTTGGAAACACCATATATTTT
.	.	TRBJ2-1	TRBV18	CASSPTGLSEQFF	TGTGCCAGCTCACCCACAGGTCTGAGTGAGCAGTTCTTC
.	.	TRBJ2-3	TRBV24-1	CATPEGTTTTDTQYF	TGTGCCACCCCGGAGGGGACCACCACCACAGATACGCAGTATTTT
.	.	TRBJ2-7	TRBV2	CASSLGGTGSYEQYF	TGTGCCAGCAGCCTTGGGGGGACGGGGTCCTACGAGCAGTACTTC
.	.	TRBJ2-5	TRBV6-2/TRBV6-3	CASSSPDAGQYQETQYF	TGTGCCAGCAGTTCACCTGATGCAGGGCAGTACCAAGAGACCCAGTACTTC
.	.	TRBJ2-1	TRBV15	CATSRGFSWGGEEQQGSYNEQFF	TGTGCCACCAGCAGAGGGTTCTCGTGGGGGGGAGAAGAACAACAGGGTTCCTACAATGAGCAGTTCTTC
.	.	TRBJ1-2	TRBV30	CAWSPGTLNYGYTF	TGTGCCTGGAGTCCCGGGACTCTAAACTATGGCTACACCTTC
.	.	TRBJ2-1	TRBV19	CASSARNEQFF	TGTGCCAGTAGTGCTAGAAATGAGCAGTTCTTC
TRBD1	.	TRBJ1-5	TRBV18	CASSPTGPSNQPQHF	TGTGCCAGCTCTCCGACAGGGCCCAGCAATCAGCCCCAGCATTTT
TRBD1	.	TRBJ1-2	TRBV11-2	CASSYSQGAGGYTF	TGTGCCAGCAGCTACTCACAGGGGGCAGGAGGCTACACCTTC
TRBD1	.	TRBJ1-3	TRBV5-6	CASSTRGPGNTIYF	TGTGCCAGCAGCACCAGGGGGCCTGGAAACACCATATATTTT
.	.	TRBJ2-6	TRBV11-3	CASSRGAGRISGANVLTF	TGTGCCAGCAGCCGAGGCGCGGGGCGGATATCTGGGGCCAACGTCCTGACTTTC
.	.	TRBJ1-2	TRBV27	CASSLTWGDYGYTF	TGTGCCAGCAGTTTAACCTGGGGCGACTATGGCTACACCTTC
TRBD2	.	TRBJ2-3	TRBV5-4	CASSEIQRGGDTQYF	TGTGCCAGCAGCGAAATCCAGCGGGGAGGAGATACGCAGTATTTT
TRBD1	.	TRBJ2-5	TRBV7-9	CASSPAQGQRETQYF	TGTGCCAGCAGCCCAGCACAGGGACAGCGAGAGACCCAGTACTTC
.	.	TRBJ2-2	TRBV19	CASSIWGRGTGELFF	TGTGCCAGTAGTATATGGGGGCGAGGTACCGGGGAGCTGTTTTTT
.	.	TRBJ2-5	TRBV6-6	CASSVNQETQYF	TGTGCCAGCAGTGTTAACCAAGAGACCCAGTACTTC
TRBD2	.	TRBJ2-7	TRBV5-4	CASSLPGSGVLYEQYF	TGTGCCAGCAGCCTTCCGGGTAGCGGGGTTCTCTACGAGCAGTACTTC
TRBD2	.	TRBJ2-2	TRBV7-3	CASSPRGGQGTGELFF	TGTGCCAGCAGCCCGCGGGGGGGCCAGGGAACCGGGGAGCTGTTTTTT
.	few	TRBJ1-2	TRBV5-1	CASSLDSNYGYTF	TGCGCCAGCAGCTTGGACAGTAACTATGGCTACACCTTC
TRBD2	.	TRBJ2-3	TRBV19	CASSIPPTSGGAVVTDTQYF	TGTGCCAGTAGTATACCCCCGACTAGCGGGGGGGCCGTCGTCACAGATACGCAGTATTTT
.	.	TRBJ2-6	TRBV2	CASSWTAPSGANVLTF	TGTGCCAGCAGTTGGACAGCTCCCTCTGGGGCCAACGTCCTGACTTTC
TRBD1	once	TRBJ1-1	TRBV5-1	CASSRQGSTEAFF	TGCGCCAGCAGCCGACAGGGGTCCACTGAAGCTTTCTTT
TRBD1	.	TRBJ1-6	TRBV7-2	CASSLVQGESALHF	TGTGCCAGCAGCTTAGTACAGGGGGAGTCAGCCCTCCACTTT
TRBD1	once	TRBJ1-4	TRBV4-3	CASSQGSTGGNEKLFF	TGCGCCAGCAGCCAAGGATCAACAGGGGGGAATGAAAAACTGTTTTTT
.	.	TRBJ1-3	TRBV3-1/TRBV3-2	CATATSSGNTIYF	TGTGCCACCGCAACCAGCTCTGGAAACACCATATATTTT
TRBD1	.	TRBJ1-2	TRBV5-1	CASSLGQGAPGYTF	TGCGCCAGCAGCTTGGGGCAGGGGGCGCCTGGCTACACCTTC
.	.	TRBJ1-2	TRBV12-3/TRBV12-4	CASSLETAYGYTF	TGTGCCAGCAGTTTGGAGACGGCCTATGGCTACACCTTC
.	.	TRBJ2-7	TRBV6-2/TRBV6-3	CASSYEGAGTYEQYF	TGTGCCAGCAGTTATGAAGGCGCGGGGACCTACGAGCAGTACTTC
TRBD2	.	TRBJ2-3	TRBV11-2	CASSLERLAADTQYF	TGTGCCAGCAGCTTAGAGCGCCTAGCGGCAGATACGCAGTATTTT
.	.	TRBJ1-5	TRBV27	CASSMRTVNQPQHF	TGTGCCAGCAGTATGAGGACAGTCAATCAGCCCCAGCATTTT
.	few	TRBJ1-1	TRBV27	CASSFTVNTEAFF	TGTGCCAGCAGTTTTACAGTAAACACTGAAGCTTTCTTT
.	.	TRBJ2-3	TRBV18	CASSPPGGGVNTQYF	TGTGCCAGCTCACCACCAGGCGGGGGCGTGAATACGCAGTATTTT
TRBD2	.	TRBJ2-1	TRBV27	CASSLAGGLFNEQFF	TGTGCCAGCAGTTTAGCGGGGGGACTCTTCAATGAGCAGTTCTTC
TRBD2	.	TRBJ2-7	TRBV3-1/TRBV3-2	CASSQASGGTSYEQYF	TGTGCCAGCAGCCAGGCTAGCGGGGGGACTTCCTACGAGCAGTACTTC
.	.	TRBJ2-5	TRBV3-1/TRBV3-2	CASSQEGQAGATNQETQYF	TGTGCCAGCAGCCAAGAGGGACAGGCGGGGGCAACAAACCAAGAGACCCAGTACTTC
.	.	TRBJ1-1	TRBV5-6	CASSWGPVNTEAFF	TGTGCCAGCAGCTGGGGGCCAGTGAACACTGAAGCTTTCTTT
.	.	TRBJ1-1	TRBV6-5	CASQDRMRGTEAFF	TGTGCCAGTCAGGACAGAATGAGGGGCACTGAAGCTTTCTTT
TRBD2	.	TRBJ2-1	TRBV5-4	CASSPGLAEWEQFF	TGTGCCAGCAGCCCGGGACTAGCGGAGTGGGAGCAGTTCTTC
TRBD2	.	TRBJ2-1	TRBV24-1	CATSDPSGTSGGAGNEQFF	TGTGCCACCAGTGATCCATCCGGGACTAGCGGGGGGGCGGGCAATGAGCAGTTCTTC
TRBD1	.	TRBJ2-7	TRBV5-1	CASSYYPRTGSSYEQYF	TGCGCCAGCAGCTACTACCCGAGGACAGGGAGCTCCTACGAGCAGTACTTC
TRBD2	.	TRBJ2-1	TRBV27	CASSLSLLAGGQFF	TGTGCCAGCAGTTTATCCCTACTAGCGGGGGGGCAATTCTTC
.	.	TRBJ2-7	TRBV7-2	CASSLFGPHEQYF	TGTGCCAGCAGCTTATTCGGTCCTCACGAGCAGTACTTC